This entry lists 13 T cell receptor beta chains sequenced from one sample in a study of cytomegalovirus exposure and HLA in healthy donors. The PCR contained 60 Vbeta and 13 Jbeta primers. TCRdb's table, derived via immunoSEQ multiplex PCR, lists solely in-frame clones and lacks some. In total, the table holds 150,000 to 200,000 clones. The material sequenced was PBMCs. The origin of the receptors is a boy aged 10-17 years in good health and CMV-seronegative.

The chain recombines TRBV6-6 with TRBJ2-3; TRBD1 might be the D (5 bases). Germline lookup yields CDR1 MNHNY and CDR2 SVGAGI (reference sequence). This CDR3 has 15 residues. The V end was cut by 5 bases, the J end by 5 bases, with 17 bases between. The CDR3, as DNA: TGTGCCAGCAGTCCGCTAGGGCTCCAGGGAGATACGCAGTATTTT. Encoded protein: CASSPLGLQGDTQYF.

The CDR3 reads CASSSARGRETQYF. CDR3 coding DNA: TGCGCCAGCAGCTCCGCGCGGGGCCGGGAGACCCAGTACTTC. The chain recombines TRBV5-1 with TRBJ2-5; TRBD2 might be the D (6 bases). V was pared by 3 bases and J by 5 bases, with 14 bases between. CDR1 and CDR2 (germline): SGHRS, YFSETQ. The CDR3 extends over 14 amino acids.

The J gene is TRBJ2-1, the V gene TRBV4-2; TRBD2 matches 9 bases. Germline V gene data show CDR1 as LGHNA and CDR2 as YNFKEQ. With 0 bases clipped from V and 6 bases from J, the junction kept 3 bases outside the gene matches. This CDR3 is built from 15 residues. The CDR3 loop is CASSQDAGGPNEQFF. The CDR3, as DNA: TGTGCCAGCAGCCAAGATGCGGGGGGGCCCAATGAGCAGTTCTTC.

This chain joins TRBV4-3 and TRBJ1-4, with 7 bases identical to TRBD1. Germline-derived CDR1 and CDR2 are LGHNA and YSLEER. The trim removed 4 bases at V and 8 bases at J, leaving 13 bases unmatched. There are 16 residues in the CDR3. This chain's CDR3 is CASSPYGQEGLEKLFF. CDR3 sequence (DNA): TGCGCCAGCAGCCCCTACGGACAGGAGGGCCTGGAAAAACTGTTTTTT.

The J gene is TRBJ1-2, the V gene TRBV7-9; 9 positions agree with TRBD1. J was trimmed by 2 bases and V by 5 bases; bases with no gene match: 12. This CDR3 region has 17 residues. Germline CDR1 is SEHNR and CDR2 is FQNEAQ (reference sequence). The CDR3 sequence is CASSHYSGTGINYGYTF. CDR3 nucleotides: TGTGCCAGCAGCCATTATTCCGGGACAGGGATCAACTATGGCTACACCTTC.

The chain combines TRBV9 with TRBJ2-1; 11 bases fit TRBD2. The junction had 9 bases not matched to a gene; V was cut back by 9 bases and J by 4 bases. The CDR3 runs 15 residues. Germline V gene lookup returns CDR1 SGDLS and CDR2 YYNGEE. CDR3 sequence: CATSSGLADYNEQFF. In DNA form, the CDR3 reads TGTGCCACCTCCTCGGGACTAGCGGATTACAATGAGCAGTTCTTC.

The chain has TRBV30 and TRBJ1-6; possible D gene TRBD1, 5 bases. The germline CDR1 and CDR2 sequences are GTSNPN and SVGIG (reference sequence). Trimming left V 6 bases short and J 4 bases short, with 10 bases between. The CDR3 covers 13 residues. This chain's CDR3 is CACQGEYNSPLHF. The CDR3 DNA follows: TGTGCCTGCCAGGGCGAGTATAATTCACCCCTCCACTTT.

V gene TRBV27 combines with J gene TRBJ1-2; D not resolved. Germline V gives CDR1 MNHEY, CDR2 SMNVEV (reference sequence). V lost 4 bases and J 1 base, leaving 7 bases between the germline ends. The CDR3 length is 13 residues. CDR3 loop: CASSYGRNYGYTF. The CDR3 nucleotides read TGTGCCAGCAGTTACGGTCGTAACTATGGCTACACCTTC.

The chain uses TRBV16 and TRBJ1-2; TRBD1 agrees at 9 bases. J gave up 6 bases and V 1 base, and 9 bases lay outside the gene matches. The germline V gene has CDR1 KGHSY and CDR2 FQNENV. The CDR3 runs 16 residues. The CDR3 DNA sequence: TGTGCCAGCAGCCAATGGGACAGGGCCATCCCCAATGGCTACACCTTC. Translation: CASSQWDRAIPNGYTF.

The V and J genes are TRBV10-3 and TRBJ2-2, with D uncertain. Germline V gene lookup returns CDR1 ENHRY and CDR2 SYGVKD. CDR3 length equals 12 residues. V was clipped by 5 bases and J by 11 bases, with 12 bases between them. This CDR3 reads CAISHEAVELFF. The CDR3 bases are TGTGCCATCAGTCACGAGGCGGTAGAGCTGTTTTTT.

The CDR3 sequence is CASRPQGIMNTEAFF. CDR3 DNA: TGTGCCAGCAGGCCCCAGGGGATAATGAACACTGAAGCTTTCTTT. V and J are TRBV7-8 and TRBJ1-1, with TRBD1 as a possible D gene (6 bases). The CDR3 consists of 15 residues. Germline CDR1 is SGHVS and CDR2 is FQNEAQ. The ends were cut back, 6 bases at V and 0 bases at J, with 14 bases in the middle.

The chain uses TRBV5-4 and TRBJ2-3; TRBD2 matches at 11 bases. V shed 2 bases and J 6 bases; nucleotides not matched to a gene: 5. Germline V lookup: CDR1 SGHNT, CDR2 YYREEE (reference sequence). The CDR3 is made up of 15 amino acids. Here the CDR3 DNA reads TGTGCCAGCAGCTTTAGCGGGGGGGCCTTGGATACGCAGTATTTT. It encodes CASSFSGGALDTQYF.

The rearrangement joins TRBV13 to TRBJ1-4; 7 nucleotides line up with TRBD1. This CDR3 is built from 16 residues. Germline V CDR1 and CDR2: PRHDT, FYEKMQ (reference sequence). Trimming cost V 5 bases and J 2 bases; bases outside gene matches: 8. The chain's CDR3 is CASSPRQGWTNEKLFF. The CDR3 nucleotides read TGTGCCAGCAGCCCACGACAGGGTTGGACTAATGAAAAACTGTTTTTT.